A single sample is the source of the 23 T cell receptor beta chains below, sequenced in a study of blood T cell repertoires in COVID-19. The protocol was immunoSEQ multiplex PCR, while the TCRdb copy is restricted to in-frame clones and leaves out a portion. The table records about 190,000 clones, more than 85% of them present only once. Sequencing used PBMCs or T cells enriched from blood (not recorded which). The receptors originated from a woman aged 40 to 50 in a cohort exposed to, infected with or recovered from COVID-19 (not recorded which).

V usage is TRBV19 and J usage is TRBJ1-5; 7 bases agree with TRBD1. Germline V gene data show CDR1 as LNHDA and CDR2 as SQIVND (reference sequence). After removal of 2 bases from V and 0 bases from J, the junction contained 10 bases not matched to a gene. This CDR3 spans 18 amino acids. In DNA form, the CDR3 reads TGTGCCAGTAGTATAAAGGTGACAGGGAGTTATAGCAATCAGCCCCAGCATTTT. Translating it yields CASSIKVTGSYSNQPQHF.

This chain links TRBV18 with TRBJ2-3; a possible D gene is TRBD2 (6 bases). CDR1 KGHSH and CDR2 LQKENI come from the germline V gene. This CDR3 spans 15 amino acids. V was trimmed by 1 base and J by 3 bases, leaving 11 bases between them. CDR3 in DNA: TGTGCCAGCTCACCACGGTCCGGGAGTACAGATACGCAGTATTTT. Its protein is CASSPRSGSTDTQYF.

The chain employs TRBV28 and TRBJ1-5; D is ambiguous. Germline lookup yields CDR1 MDHEN and CDR2 SYDVKM. V dropped 2 bases and J dropped 6 bases, with 5 bases sitting between them. The CDR3 totals 12 residues. The CDR3 DNA is TGTGCCAGCAGTTTAGGAGGTCAGCCCCAGCATTTT. Translating it yields CASSLGGQPQHF.

The V call is TRBV4-1, the J call TRBJ2-1; 14 bases line up with TRBD2. The V gene end was trimmed by 1 base and the J gene end by 8 bases; junction bases not matched to a gene: 1. Per germline, CDR1 MGHRA and CDR2 YSYEKL. This CDR3 region has 15 residues. The CDR3 loop reads CASSQAGLAGDEQFF. For the CDR3, the DNA is TGCGCCAGCAGCCAAGCGGGACTAGCGGGAGATGAGCAGTTCTTC.

V and J are TRBV6-1 and TRBJ1-3, with D perhaps matching TRBD1 (5 bases). This CDR3 has 18 amino acids. Germline V gene lookup returns CDR1 MNHNS and CDR2 SASEGT. V lost 3 bases, J lost 0 bases, and 18 bases lay in between. The DNA for the CDR3 is TGTGCCAGCAGTGACCCGACAGACCCTAACCCCTCTGGAAACACCATATATTTT. It codes for CASSDPTDPNPSGNTIYF.

The genes are TRBV4-1 and TRBJ1-2; D remains ambiguous. Germline CDR1 and CDR2: MGHRA and YSYEKL. Trimming left V 0 bases short and J 0 bases short, with 11 bases between. This CDR3 spans 16 amino acids. This CDR3 is CASSQDITVANYGYTF. The CDR3 nucleotides are TGCGCCAGCAGCCAAGATATCACAGTAGCTAACTATGGCTACACCTTC.

The chain recombines TRBV5-5 with TRBJ2-7; the D gene is possibly TRBD2 (6 bases). Per germline, CDR1 SGHKS and CDR2 YYEKEE (reference sequence). Trimming shortened V by 1 base and J by 7 bases, and 18 bases separated the two germline ends. The CDR3 is 15 amino acids. CDR3 loop: CASSLSWGARGEQYF. The CDR3 nucleotides read TGTGCCAGCAGCTTGTCATGGGGAGCGCGGGGAGAGCAGTACTTC.

The gene calls are TRBV6-5 and TRBJ2-1; tentative D call: TRBD2 (6 bases). Trimming left V 0 bases short and J 9 bases short, with 12 bases between. Germline assignment: CDR1 MNHEY and CDR2 SVGAGI. The CDR3 sequence is 14 residues long. This chain's CDR3 is CASSYSGTGGEQFF. CDR3 DNA sequence: TGTGCCAGCAGTTACTCAGGGACCGGGGGTGAGCAGTTCTTC.

The chain employs TRBV30 and TRBJ2-1; TRBD2 aligns across 8 bases. The CDR3 extends over 16 amino acids. Trimming removed 4 bases from V and 6 bases from J; junction bases left unmatched: 14. The germline V gene encodes CDR1 GTSNPN and CDR2 SVGIG (reference sequence). The CDR3 DNA reads TGTGCCTGGATGGATTTTGCGGGAGGTAAATCCAATGAGCAGTTCTTC. Protein product: CAWMDFAGGKSNEQFF.

The chain has TRBV27 and TRBJ2-7; 8 bases are shared with TRBD1. The junction had 6 bases not matched to a gene; V was cut back by 6 bases and J by 2 bases. This CDR3 has 14 residues. CDR1 is MNHEY, CDR2 SMNVEV, per germline (reference sequence). The CDR3 DNA sequence: TGTGCCAGCAGAAGGACAGGGAGTGCCTACGAGCAGTACTTC. This encodes CASRRTGSAYEQYF.

V is TRBV19 and J is TRBJ2-3; 14 bases are a match to TRBD2. J gave up 3 bases and V 10 bases, and 6 bases lay outside the gene matches. The CDR3 consists of 15 residues. Germline CDR1 and CDR2: LNHDA and SQIVND (reference sequence). The CDR3 is CATRLAGGPTDTQYF. CDR3 DNA: TGTGCCACCCGACTAGCGGGGGGGCCGACAGATACGCAGTATTTT.

This chain connects TRBV5-4 to TRBJ2-1, with D tentatively TRBD1 (5 bases). Germline V CDR1 and CDR2: SGHNT, YYREEE (reference sequence). CDR3 length: 15 residues. With 2 bases removed from V and 2 bases from J, the gap between germline ends came to 11 bases. CDR3 amino acids: CASSLQVKTYNEQFF. The CDR3 DNA sequence: TGTGCCAGCAGCTTACAGGTAAAAACCTACAATGAGCAGTTCTTC.

J is TRBJ1-1 and V is TRBV11-3, with 9 bases identical to TRBD1. Germline lookup yields CDR1 SGHNT and CDR2 YENEEA. The V segment lost 9 bases and the J segment 6 bases; nucleotides outside the gene matches: 14. The CDR3 consists of 15 residues. The CDR3 DNA sequence: TGTGCCAGTAAGAGGAGGACAGGGGTGGGCCCTGAAGCTTTCTTT. Its protein product is CASKRRTGVGPEAFF.

The V call is TRBV24-1, the J call TRBJ1-5; 8 nucleotides align to TRBD1. CDR3 length: 16 residues. CDR1 KGHDR and CDR2 SFDVKD come from the germline V gene. The V segment lost 3 bases and the J segment 6 bases; nucleotides outside the gene matches: 9. The CDR3 DNA sequence: TGTGCCACCAGTGATGCGACAGGGGACTTGCGTCAGCCCCAGCATTTT. This sequence encodes CATSDATGDLRQPQHF.

The chain's CDR3 is CASSPDRATDTQYF. CDR3 nucleotide sequence: TGTGCCAGCAGCCCGGACAGGGCCACAGATACGCAGTATTTT. V is TRBV7-8 and J is TRBJ2-3, with TRBD1 matching over 8 bases. The V gene's germline CDR1 is SGHVS and CDR2 FQNEAQ. The CDR3 has 14 residues. The V and J ends lost 5 bases and 2 bases, in that order; junction bases with no gene match: 3.

The V call is TRBV27, the J call TRBJ2-3; TRBD2 is a possible D gene (6 bases). Trimming removed 5 bases from V and 5 bases from J, with 14 bases in between. CDR1 is MNHEY, CDR2 SMNVEV, per germline (reference sequence). This CDR3 is built from 14 residues. The CDR3 loop is CASSENREKDTQYF. CDR3 nucleotide sequence: TGTGCCAGCAGTGAAAATCGGGAGAAAGATACGCAGTATTTT.

The chain is built from TRBV12-1 and TRBJ2-3; the DNA was not compared with TRBD2, the D call given in the table. TRBV12-1 is assigned pseudogene status. The CDR3 consists of 13 residues. CDR3 in amino acids: CAPRLGLTDTQYF. DNA of the CDR3: TGTGCCCCTCGCTTGGGACTCACAGATACGCAGTATTTT.

The chain employs TRBV19 and TRBJ1-2, with a tentative D call TRBD1 (6 bases). CDR3 length: 14 amino acids. In germline, CDR1 is LNHDA, CDR2 SQIVND (reference sequence). V lost 4 bases and J 7 bases, leaving 16 bases between the germline ends. The CDR3 region has the DNA TGTGCCAGTAGTAATCGCAACAGGGCGGTTGGCTACACCTTC. It is translated as CASSNRNRAVGYTF.

The chain carries TRBV19 and TRBJ2-3, with 9 bases that match TRBD1. CDR3 size: 14 residues. The V and J ends lost 6 bases and 5 bases, in that order; junction bases with no gene match: 6. The germline V gene has CDR1 LNHDA and CDR2 SQIVND (reference sequence). The CDR3 nucleotides are TGTGCCAGTAGACCCGGGACAGGGAGAGATACGCAGTATTTT. It specifies CASRPGTGRDTQYF. The variable domain in full, completed from reference TRBV19 and TRBJ2-3, reads DGGITQSPKYLFRKEGQNVTLSCEQNLNHDAMYWYRQDPGQGLRLIYYSQIVNDFQKGDIAEGYSVSREKKESFPLTVTSAQKNPTAFYLCASRPGTGRDTQYFGPGTRLTVL.

The rearrangement uses TRBV7-8 and TRBJ1-5; D perhaps matches TRBD1 (6 bases). V was trimmed by 2 bases and J by 7 bases, leaving 18 bases between them. The germline CDR1 and CDR2 sequences are SGHVS and FQNEAQ. The CDR3 has 16 residues. CDR3 sequence (DNA): TGTGCCAGCAGCTTAAGTGGGCAGGACAGATCACAGCCCCAGCATTTT. It yields the protein CASSLSGQDRSQPQHF.

This chain connects TRBV19 to TRBJ2-5; TRBD2 aligns across 11 bases. Germline lookup yields CDR1 LNHDA and CDR2 SQIVND (reference sequence). V was clipped by 2 bases and J by 5 bases; unmatched bases: 7. CDR3 length: 16 residues. The CDR3 sequence: CASSIPPTSGTETQYF. DNA of the CDR3: TGTGCCAGTAGTATACCACCGACTAGCGGGACGGAGACCCAGTACTTC.

This rearrangement joins TRBV4-1 to TRBJ1-4, with 10 bases aligning to TRBD1. CDR3 length: 15 amino acids. Unmatched junction bases numbered 3, after V lost 4 bases and J lost 4 bases. The germline gives CDR1 MGHRA, CDR2 YSYEKL. CDR3 amino acids: CASSPRTGGNEKLFF. In nucleotides, the CDR3 is TGCGCCAGCAGCCCCCGGACAGGGGGTAATGAAAAACTGTTTTTT.

This clone appeared once. The genes are TRBV11-3 and TRBJ2-5; TRBD1 matches at 9 bases. V was clipped by 6 bases and J by 1 base; unmatched bases: 6. Germline assignment: CDR1 SGHNT and CDR2 YENEEA. The CDR3 spans 15 residues. CDR3 coding DNA: TGTGCCAGCAGTCAACGGGACAGGGCCCAAGAGACCCAGTACTTC. Residues: CASSQRDRAQETQYF. Together with reference TRBV11-3 and TRBJ2-5, the CDR3 gives the full variable domain: EAGVVQSPRYKIIEKKQPVAFWCNPISGHNTLYWYLQNLGQGPELLIRYENEEAVDDSQLPKDRFSAERLKGVDSTLKIQPAELGDSAVYLCASSQRDRAQETQYFGPGTRLLVL.